This TCR beta chain was profiled in a study of T cell responses to AZD1222 COVID-19 vaccine. Points from the study as a whole: CD4 TCRs covered the whole spike, strongest at regions 160-218 and 743-854. Elevations in Spike-specific TCR breadth and depth followed administration of two AZD1222 doses. After the peak T cell response, and only then, were repertoires sampled.

V shed 1 base, J shed 1 base, and the junction held 4 bases outside the gene matches. Germline loops: CDR1 SGHTA, CDR2 FQGNSA. CDR3 size: 15 residues. Concerning this clone: What it recognizes is unknown.

Produced via immunoSEQ multiplex PCR; TCRdb's table is partial and in-frame only. The repertoire holds 25,000 or so clones, with around 92% as singletons. The chain couples TRBV7-2 to TRBJ2-7, with 7 bases fitting TRBD2. The TCR was taken from an adult who received the AZD1222 COVID-19 vaccine. The source was peripheral blood, collected 28 days after the second AZD1222 dose. CDR3 region: CASSLGGSLSYEQYF. The DNA for the CDR3 is TGTGCCAGCAGCTTAGGCGGGAGCCTATCCTACGAGCAGTACTTC.